One sample yielded the 27 T cell receptor beta chains listed below, sequenced in a study of shared clonotypes between healthy human individuals. This table comes from immunoSEQ multiplex PCR, and its TCRdb copy is limited to in-frame clones, with some not included. The table lists roughly 520,000 clones, approximately 95% of them singletons, with about 0.06% in the top ten. Sequencing input: naive CD4+ T cells sorted from blood. Subset of the sample: CD45RA+ positively selected. The source of these receptors is a woman aged 25-40 years in good health.

As DNA, the CDR3 is TGTGCCAGCTCACCACAGGGGGCTGAATCTGGCTACACCTTC. As protein: CASSPQGAESGYTF. This rearrangement joins TRBV18 to TRBJ1-2; 7 nucleotides line up with TRBD1. The CDR3 runs to 14 residues. The J segment lost 7 bases and the V segment lost 1 base, leaving 6 bases of the junction unmatched. CDR1 and CDR2 from the germline V gene are KGHSH and LQKENI.

The rearrangement links TRBV7-3 to TRBJ2-3, with 9 bases fitting TRBD2. The CDR3 totals 15 residues. The germline V gene encodes CDR1 SGHTA and CDR2 FQGTGA. After removal of 2 bases from V and 4 bases from J, the junction contained 4 bases not matched to a gene. In DNA, the CDR3 is TGTGCCAGCAGCTTAGCGGGAGGGCGGGCAGATACGCAGTATTTT. Protein sequence: CASSLAGGRADTQYF.

This clone was seen a single time. The CDR3 nucleotides read TGTGCCACCAGCAGAGATGGGTCCTACACTGAAGCTTTCTTT. It translates to CATSRDGSYTEAFF. V usage is TRBV15 and J usage is TRBJ1-1; D gene uncertain. This CDR3 spans 14 amino acids. Trimming removed 0 bases from V and 3 bases from J, with 8 bases in between. The germline V gene has CDR1 LNHNV and CDR2 YYDKDF (reference sequence). Using reference TRBV15 and TRBJ1-1 for the parts outside the CDR3, the full variable domain is DAMVIQNPRYQVTQFGKPVTLSCSQTLNHNVMYWYQQKSSQAPKLLFHYYDKDFNNEADTPDNFQSRRPNTSFCFLDIRSPGLGDTAMYLCATSRDGSYTEAFFGQGTRLTVV.

The chain is built from TRBV6-6 and TRBJ1-2; 7 nucleotides align to TRBD1. The germline V gene has CDR1 MNHNY and CDR2 SVGAGI (reference sequence). The J segment lost 4 bases and the V segment lost 6 bases, leaving 5 bases of the junction unmatched. The CDR3 has 13 amino acids. Here the CDR3 DNA reads TGTGCCAGCAGACAGGGGCCGCGCTATGGCTACACCTTC. This sequence encodes CASRQGPRYGYTF.

This chain links TRBV9 with TRBJ2-3; TRBD2 matches at 9 bases. Trimming at V came to 0 bases and at J to 3 bases, leaving 8 bases not matched to a gene. Germline V CDR1 and CDR2: SGDLS, YYNGEE. CDR3 length equals 17 residues. The CDR3 sequence: CASSVGGSGSWTDTQYF. CDR3 coding DNA: TGTGCCAGCAGCGTAGGGGGTAGCGGGAGTTGGACAGATACGCAGTATTTT.

The rearrangement links TRBV6-1 to TRBJ1-5; 7 bases are shared with TRBD1. The V gene's germline CDR1 is MNHNS and CDR2 SASEGT. CDR3 length equals 13 residues. With 7 bases clipped from V and 6 bases from J, the junction kept 6 bases outside the gene matches. The chain's CDR3 is CASIRGRGQPQHF. In DNA form, the CDR3 reads TGTGCCAGCATTAGGGGGCGAGGTCAGCCCCAGCATTTT.

The V call is TRBV19, the J call TRBJ1-3; D is ambiguous. The ends were cut back, 6 bases at V and 11 bases at J, with 17 bases in the middle. Germline lookup yields CDR1 LNHDA and CDR2 SQIVND (reference sequence). The CDR3 consists of 13 residues. CDR3 protein: CASSRARTSAIYF. The CDR3 DNA reads as TGTGCCAGTAGCCGGGCCCGGACCTCCGCCATATATTTT.

This chain connects TRBV7-9 to TRBJ2-3, with D tentatively TRBD1 (6 bases). The CDR3 spans 16 residues. The germline gives CDR1 SEHNR, CDR2 FQNEAQ (reference sequence). V was shortened by 2 bases and J by 2 bases, with 14 bases between the two germline ends. CDR3 in DNA: TGTGCCAGCAGCTTATCTAATCAGGGGTTCACAGATACGCAGTATTTT. Translated: CASSLSNQGFTDTQYF.

The chain is built from TRBV30 and TRBJ1-2, with a tentative D call TRBD1 (5 bases). CDR1 is GTSNPN and CDR2 is SVGIG in the germline V gene (reference sequence). V lost 3 bases to trimming and J lost 8 bases, with 13 bases between them. This CDR3 region has 12 residues. CDR3 amino acids: CAWRPLTEGYTF. CDR3 in DNA: TGTGCCTGGAGGCCATTGACAGAAGGCTACACCTTC.

The chain recombines TRBV11-2 with TRBJ1-6; TRBD1 aligns across 9 bases. The CDR3 length is 15 residues. V shed 4 bases and J 7 bases; nucleotides not matched to a gene: 5. Germline CDR1 SGHAT, CDR2 FQNNGV. The CDR3 DNA follows: TGTGCCAGCAGCTCCTGGGACAGGGAGAATTCACCCCTCCACTTT. Its translation: CASSSWDRENSPLHF.

The CDR3 nucleotides read TGTGCCAGCAGACAATCAGGCAGGCTCTACGAGCAGTACTTC. It translates to CASRQSGRLYEQYF. The V gene is TRBV27, the J gene TRBJ2-7; D gene unclear. Trimming shortened V by 6 bases and J by 3 bases, and 15 bases separated the two germline ends. Germline assignment: CDR1 MNHEY and CDR2 SMNVEV (reference sequence). The CDR3 runs to 14 residues.

The V gene is TRBV19, the J gene TRBJ2-7, with D hard to call. Germline CDR1 reads LNHDA; CDR2 reads SQIVND (reference sequence). V lost 4 bases and J 7 bases, leaving 14 bases between the germline ends. The CDR3 consists of 13 residues. The CDR3 region is CASSRPGVREQYF. In DNA, the CDR3 is TGTGCCAGTAGTAGGCCTGGGGTACGGGAGCAGTACTTC. Supplemented by reference TRBV19 and TRBJ2-7, the full variable domain reads DGGITQSPKYLFRKEGQNVTLSCEQNLNHDAMYWYRQDPGQGLRLIYYSQIVNDFQKGDIAEGYSVSREKKESFPLTVTSAQKNPTAFYLCASSRPGVREQYFGPGTRLTVT.

The chain uses TRBV4-1 and TRBJ2-5; TRBD2 aligns across 9 bases. Germline trimming cut 0 bases from V and 11 bases from J; bases unmatched to any gene: 7. The germline V gene encodes CDR1 MGHRA and CDR2 YSYEKL. CDR3 size: 14 residues. The CDR3 region has the DNA TGCGCCAGCAGCCAAGATCCAGGCGGGGGGGTGCAGTACTTC. Translating gives CASSQDPGGGVQYF.

The rearrangement uses TRBV5-1 and TRBJ2-7, with 8 bases lining up with TRBD2. Germline V CDR1 and CDR2: SGHRS, YFSETQ. V shed 3 bases, J shed 4 bases, and the junction held 9 bases outside the gene matches. CDR3 size: 15 residues. The CDR3 DNA sequence: TGCGCCAGCAGCTCAACCGGGACTAGTATGTACGAGCAGTACTTC. This gives the protein CASSSTGTSMYEQYF.

The chain uses TRBV19 and TRBJ2-7; 11 bases line up with TRBD2. The CDR3 consists of 14 residues. Trimming removed 6 bases from V and 5 bases from J; junction bases left unmatched: 6. CDR1 and CDR2 from the germline V gene are LNHDA and SQIVND (reference sequence). DNA of the CDR3: TGTGCCAGTAGGGCTAGCGGGAGGCTTGACGAGCAGTACTTC. Amino acids: CASRASGRLDEQYF.

J is TRBJ2-1 and V is TRBV2; a possible D gene is TRBD2 (6 bases). This CDR3 is 14 amino acids long. In germline, CDR1 is SNHLY, CDR2 FYNNEI. V was pared by 3 bases and J by 9 bases, with 15 bases between. The chain's CDR3 is CASSDGYKGGEQFF. CDR3 nucleotide sequence: TGTGCCAGCAGTGATGGGTACAAGGGAGGTGAGCAGTTCTTC.

The rearrangement joins TRBV2 to TRBJ1-3; TRBD1 is a possible D gene (6 bases). In germline, CDR1 is SNHLY, CDR2 FYNNEI. The CDR3 has 16 residues. V was clipped by 5 bases and J by 7 bases, with 21 bases between them. The CDR3 coding sequence is TGTGCCAGCAGTCCTTCGCTCGGGGTGGACAGTAACACCATATATTTT. It is translated as CASSPSLGVDSNTIYF.

As DNA, the CDR3 is TGTGCCAGCAGCTCAAGCGGCTTGGGGACTGAAGCTTTCTTT. Encoded protein: CASSSSGLGTEAFF. V is TRBV7-8 and J is TRBJ1-1, with D unclear. Per the germline V gene, CDR1 is SGHVS and CDR2 is FQNEAQ. Deletions cut 4 bases from V and 5 bases from J, with 14 bases between. This CDR3 contains 14 residues. Using reference TRBV7-8 and TRBJ1-1 for the parts outside the CDR3, the full variable domain is GAGVSQSPRYKVAKRGQDVALRCDPISGHVSLFWYQQALGQGPEFLTYFQNEAQLDKSGLPSDRFFAERPEGSVSTLKIQRTQQEDSAVYLCASSSSGLGTEAFFGQGTRLTVV.

The table lists this clone with a count of one. This chain joins TRBV7-2 and TRBJ2-3; D is unresolved. Trimming shortened V by 3 bases and J by 1 base, and 8 bases separated the two germline ends. The CDR3 is made up of 14 amino acids. Germline-derived CDR1 and CDR2 are SGHTA and FQGNSA. CDR3 amino acids: CASSFDRGTDTQYF. The CDR3 DNA sequence: TGTGCCAGCAGCTTTGATCGCGGCACAGATACGCAGTATTTT.

The rearrangement links TRBV28 to TRBJ2-7; the D is unclear. The CDR3 consists of 16 residues. Trimming took off 6 bases at V and 4 bases at J, with 22 bases between the two ends. CDR1 is MDHEN and CDR2 is SYDVKM in the germline V gene. The CDR3 reads CASSTNVGRHLYEQYF. The CDR3 DNA sequence: TGTGCCAGCAGCACCAATGTAGGCAGACACCTTTACGAGCAGTACTTC.

The chain is built from TRBV6-6 and TRBJ2-5; unclear D gene. This CDR3 region has 13 residues. V was pared by 4 bases and J by 5 bases, with 11 bases between. The germline CDR1 and CDR2 sequences are MNHNY and SVGAGI (reference sequence). The CDR3 sequence is CASSFQLGETQYF. The CDR3 DNA follows: TGTGCCAGCAGTTTCCAGCTCGGGGAGACCCAGTACTTC.

The rearrangement uses TRBV19 and TRBJ2-7, with 8 positions matching TRBD1. The J segment lost 2 bases and the V segment lost 6 bases, leaving 6 bases of the junction unmatched. Germline assignment: CDR1 LNHDA and CDR2 SQIVND (reference sequence). The CDR3 totals 14 residues. CDR3 nucleotide sequence: TGTGCCAGTAGAGGGACAGGCTTTACCTACGAGCAGTACTTC. It yields the protein CASRGTGFTYEQYF.

This rearrangement joins TRBV29-1 to TRBJ2-1, with D possibly TRBD1 on 6 matching bases. The germline V and J ends were trimmed by 4 bases and 0 bases, with 10 bases remaining between them. The CDR3 sequence is 14 residues long. Germline values: CDR1 SQVTM, CDR2 ANQGSEA. The CDR3 bases are TGCAGCGTTGGGGCAGGGGTCTCCTACAATGAGCAGTTCTTC. Translation: CSVGAGVSYNEQFF.

This chain uses TRBV6-6 with TRBJ2-1, with a tentative D call TRBD2 (6 bases). Trimming removed 6 bases from V and 9 bases from J, with 12 bases in between. The CDR3 is 12 amino acids. Looked up from germline, CDR1 is MNHNY and CDR2 is SVGAGI (reference sequence). This CDR3 reads CASRPPGAEQFF. CDR3 nucleotides: TGTGCCAGCAGGCCCCCGGGAGCTGAGCAGTTCTTC.

This chain connects TRBV5-8 to TRBJ2-1; D may be TRBD1 (5 bases). V was shortened by 0 bases and J by 8 bases, with 18 bases between the two germline ends. Looked up from germline, CDR1 is SGHTS and CDR2 is YDEGEE. CDR3 length: 16 amino acids. The CDR3 sequence: CASSLEGRPMTYEQFF. CDR3 bases: TGTGCCAGCAGCTTGGAGGGGCGGCCAATGACCTATGAGCAGTTCTTC. The full variable domain, in which reference TRBV5-8 and TRBJ2-1 provide the parts outside the CDR3, is EAGVTQSPTHLIKTRGQQATLRCSPISGHTSVYWYQQALGLGLQFLLWYDEGEERNRGNFPPRFSGRQFPNYSSELNVNALELEDSALYLCASSLEGRPMTYEQFFGPGTRLTVL.

The rearrangement links TRBV20-1 to TRBJ2-5, with D perhaps TRBD2 (5 bases). The CDR3 spans 11 residues. CDR1 and CDR2 (germline): DFQATT, SNEGSKA (reference sequence). Trimming stripped 5 bases from V and 5 bases from J, with 9 bases between. The CDR3 protein is CSARTGETQYF. CDR3 nucleotides: TGCAGTGCTCGTACGGGGGAGACCCAGTACTTC.

This rearrangement joins TRBV5-1 to TRBJ1-2; 7 bases match TRBD1. Trimming cost V 3 bases and J 8 bases; bases outside gene matches: 7. The CDR3 totals 13 residues. Germline values: CDR1 SGHRS, CDR2 YFSETQ. Here the CDR3 reads CASSSTGARGYTF. In DNA, the CDR3 is TGCGCCAGCAGCTCCACAGGGGCGAGAGGCTACACCTTC.